This entry lists 20 T cell receptor beta chains sequenced from one sample in a study of T cell changes during pregnancy in multiple sclerosis (dated by TCRdb to about 2019). Library preparation used the immunoSEQ multiplex PCR assay. This immuneACCESS table, as held by TCRdb, lists in-frame sequences with V and J called but not all clones. Of the missing ones, under half trace to an unresolved V gene in checked studies; the others have no known cause. The sample yields roughly 89,000 clones; over 80% were counted once. Around 4% of the sample is taken by the ten largest. The specimen was peripheral blood, collected in the first trimester of pregnancy. The receptors were gathered from a female donor with multiple sclerosis, enrolled in a pregnancy study.

The J gene is TRBJ1-1, the V gene TRBV2; 10 bases match TRBD1. The CDR3 is 16 amino acids. Germline loops: CDR1 SNHLY, CDR2 FYNNEI. The J segment lost 5 bases and the V segment lost 6 bases, leaving 12 bases of the junction unmatched. DNA for the CDR3: TGTGCCAGCAGGGGGGACAGGGGAGCCACGGGTACTGAAGCTTTCTTT. Translating it yields CASRGDRGATGTEAFF.

The chain employs TRBV11-3 and TRBJ1-4; tentative D call: TRBD1 (5 bases). With 6 bases removed from V and 10 bases from J, the gap between germline ends came to 24 bases. The CDR3 totals 16 residues. In germline, CDR1 is SGHNT, CDR2 YENEEA. CDR3 DNA: TGTGCCAGCAGGGCGACCTGGGGGAGGTCGAGGGGAAAACTGTTTTTT. Encoded protein: CASRATWGRSRGKLFF. The full variable domain, with the rest looked up from reference TRBV11-3 and TRBJ1-4, is EAGVVQSPRYKIIEKKQPVAFWCNPISGHNTLYWYLQNLGQGPELLIRYENEEAVDDSQLPKDRFSAERLKGVDSTLKIQPAELGDSAVYLCASRATWGRSRGKLFFGSGTQLSVL.

This clone showed up just once. The rearrangement links TRBV6-1 to TRBJ1-2; D uncertain. The CDR3 contains 15 residues. Trimming took off 0 bases at V and 6 bases at J, with 14 bases between the two ends. Looked up from germline, CDR1 is MNHNS and CDR2 is SASEGT. CDR3 protein: CASSEAAGSSDGYTF. DNA for the CDR3: TGTGCCAGCAGTGAAGCGGCGGGTTCGAGTGATGGCTACACCTTC.

V usage is TRBV5-3 and J usage is TRBJ2-1; TRBD1 aligns across 9 bases. TRBV5-3 has ORF status, its function being uncertain. V shed 5 bases and J 0 bases; nucleotides not matched to a gene: 3. This CDR3 spans 15 amino acids. The CDR3 coding sequence is TGTGCCAGAAGACAGGGACAGGGCTCCTACAATGAGCAGTTCTTC. It yields the protein CARRQGQGSYNEQFF.

The genes are TRBV29-1 and TRBJ2-5; the D gene is possibly TRBD1 (5 bases). Germline V gene lookup returns CDR1 SQVTM and CDR2 ANQGSEA. The CDR3 totals 15 residues. V was clipped by 7 bases and J by 1 base, with 19 bases between them. The chain's CDR3 is CSAEVSGSRQETQYF. As DNA, the CDR3 is TGCAGCGCAGAGGTATCAGGGTCACGCCAAGAGACCCAGTACTTC.

This clone has only one observation. The genes are TRBV9 and TRBJ2-2; weak D call: TRBD1 (6 bases). The CDR3 length is 14 residues. Germline CDR1 SGDLS, CDR2 YYNGEE. The germline V and J ends were trimmed by 4 bases and 7 bases, with 14 bases remaining between them. The CDR3: CASSPHRAYGELFF. DNA of the CDR3: TGTGCCAGCAGCCCCCACAGGGCCTACGGGGAGCTGTTTTTT.

V gene TRBV18 combines with J gene TRBJ2-1; the match to TRBD1 covers 7 bases. The CDR3 sequence is 13 residues long. From germline, CDR1 is KGHSH and CDR2 LQKENI. Unmatched junction bases numbered 4, after V lost 4 bases and J lost 7 bases. The CDR3 nucleotides read TGTGCCAGCTCACTCGACAGGGTGAATGAGCAGTTCTTC. Its translation: CASSLDRVNEQFF.

V gene TRBV7-3 combines with J gene TRBJ2-4; a possible D gene is TRBD1 (7 bases). Trimming left V 4 bases short and J 8 bases short, with 18 bases between. The germline gives CDR1 SGHTA, CDR2 FQGTGA. The CDR3 runs to 15 residues. DNA of the CDR3: TGTGCCAGCAGCTCCTCAGGGCAGGGGGGATACATTCAGTACTTC. Translation gives CASSSSGQGGYIQYF.

The J gene is TRBJ1-1, the V gene TRBV4-1; D gene uncertain. Trimming left V 2 bases short and J 0 bases short, with 4 bases between. Germline assignment: CDR1 MGHRA and CDR2 YSYEKL. This CDR3 has 13 amino acids. CDR3 amino acids: CASSQFMNTEAFF. The CDR3 DNA follows: TGCGCCAGCAGCCAATTTATGAACACTGAAGCTTTCTTT.

The DNA for the CDR3 is TGTGCCAGCATCCGGACGCAGGGTTGGGACGAGCAGTACTTC. Its translation: CASIRTQGWDEQYF. The chain combines TRBV6-1 with TRBJ2-7; a possible D gene is TRBD1 (5 bases). Germline CDR1 and CDR2: MNHNS and SASEGT. The CDR3 totals 14 residues. The germline V and J ends were trimmed by 7 bases and 5 bases, with 18 bases remaining between them.

The chain recombines TRBV2 with TRBJ2-5; 7 bases align to TRBD1. In germline, CDR1 is SNHLY, CDR2 FYNNEI. The CDR3 extends over 16 amino acids. V was clipped by 6 bases and J by 5 bases; unmatched bases: 15. CDR3 in amino acids: CASSLTRTGAQETQYF. The DNA of the CDR3 is TGTGCCAGCAGCCTAACCCGGACAGGCGCGCAGGAGACCCAGTACTTC.

CDR3 DNA sequence: TGTGCCAGCAGGGGCGCGGGGGGCACCGGGGAGCTGTTTTTT. It is translated as CASRGAGGTGELFF. The gene calls are TRBV2 and TRBJ2-2, with 8 nucleotides matching TRBD2. V shed 6 bases and J 4 bases; nucleotides not matched to a gene: 4. The CDR3 has 14 residues. Germline V lookup: CDR1 SNHLY, CDR2 FYNNEI. The full variable domain, completed using reference TRBV2 and TRBJ2-2, is EPEVTQTPSHQVTQMGQEVILRCVPISNHLYFYWYRQILGQKVEFLVSFYNNEISEKSEIFDDQFSVERPDGSNFTLKIRSTKLEDSAMYFCASRGAGGTGELFFGEGSRLTVL.

CDR3 in amino acids: CASSPDIPAGGYTF. Here the CDR3 DNA reads TGTGCCAGCAGCCCAGACATCCCGGCGGGGGGCTACACCTTC. The genes are TRBV9 and TRBJ1-2; no definite D call. CDR1 SGDLS and CDR2 YYNGEE come from the germline V gene. The CDR3 extends over 14 amino acids. V lost 4 bases and J 8 bases, leaving 18 bases between the germline ends. Variable domain in full (rest from reference TRBV9 and TRBJ1-2): DSGVTQTPKHLITATGQRVTLRCSPRSGDLSVYWYQQSLDQGLQFLIQYYNGEERAKGNILERFSAQQFPDLHSELNLSSLELGDSALYFCASSPDIPAGGYTFGSGTRLTVV.

CDR3 sequence: CASSEAPDRAWGNYGYTF. CDR3 coding DNA: TGTGCCAGCAGTGAAGCTCCCGACAGGGCTTGGGGCAACTATGGCTACACCTTC. The V gene is TRBV6-1, the J gene TRBJ1-2, with TRBD1 identical over 7 bases. Germline CDR1 is MNHNS and CDR2 is SASEGT. V was pared by 0 bases and J by 2 bases, with 12 bases of the junction left unmatched. The CDR3 totals 18 residues.

This chain connects TRBV2 to TRBJ2-1; 10 bases align to TRBD2. The ends lost 2 bases at V and 2 bases at J; junction bases unmatched: 24. CDR1 and CDR2 from the germline V gene are SNHLY and FYNNEI. The CDR3 is made up of 23 amino acids. CDR3 sequence reads: CASSEIISAVAGGRGVAYNEQFF. DNA for the CDR3: TGTGCCAGCAGTGAAATCATAAGCGCGGTAGCGGGGGGCCGAGGGGTTGCCTACAATGAGCAGTTCTTC.

The chain carries TRBV14 and TRBJ1-6, with 7 bases identical to TRBD1. CDR1 and CDR2 from the germline V gene are SGHDN and FVKESK. Germline trimming cut 4 bases from V and 14 bases from J; bases unmatched to any gene: 11. There are 14 residues in the CDR3. CDR3 sequence: CASSLTGAPRALHF. CDR3 bases: TGTGCCAGCAGCCTAACAGGGGCCCCACGGGCCCTCCACTTT.

The chain uses TRBV27 and TRBJ2-7; weak D call: TRBD2 (6 bases). This CDR3 region has 16 residues. V was cut by 0 bases and J by 3 bases, with 15 bases left in between. From germline, CDR1 is MNHEY and CDR2 SMNVEV (reference sequence). CDR3 region: CASSLSMGEADYEQYF. CDR3 bases: TGTGCCAGCAGTTTATCGATGGGGGAGGCGGACTACGAGCAGTACTTC.

The chain carries TRBV13 and TRBJ2-1; 11 nucleotides match TRBD1. The germline gives CDR1 PRHDT, CDR2 FYEKMQ (reference sequence). The CDR3 is 18 residues long. The trim removed 2 bases at V and 4 bases at J, leaving 10 bases unmatched. CDR3 in DNA: TGTGCCAGCAGCTTACTAGTTAGTGGGACAGGGGGATACAATGAGCAGTTCTTC. As protein: CASSLLVSGTGGYNEQFF.

The J gene is TRBJ2-3, the V gene TRBV14; TRBD1 matches at 10 bases. The CDR3 consists of 15 residues. Germline V gene lookup returns CDR1 SGHDN and CDR2 FVKESK. With V trimmed by 1 base and J by 4 bases, 2 bases remained unmatched. The CDR3 sequence: CASSQGGTGADTQYF. As DNA, the CDR3 is TGTGCCAGCAGCCAAGGTGGGACAGGGGCAGATACGCAGTATTTT.

The chain joins TRBV13 to TRBJ1-1; D is ambiguous. There are 14 residues in the CDR3. Trimming took 5 bases from V and 0 from J, leaving 10 bases between them. Germline CDR1 is PRHDT and CDR2 is FYEKMQ (reference sequence). Here the CDR3 reads CASSGGILNTEAFF. The CDR3, as DNA: TGTGCCAGCAGCGGAGGGATTTTGAACACTGAAGCTTTCTTT.